This passage covers 12 T cell receptor beta chains from one sample sequenced in a study of vaccination effects on CD4 cells after COVID-19. No antigen has been identified for these receptors. The protocol was immunoSEQ multiplex PCR, while the TCRdb copy is restricted to in-frame clones and leaves out a portion. This table has about 45,000 clones, more than 65% appearing once. A 10-day culture period preceded the isolation of CD4+ T cells. Either the BNT162b2 or mRNA-1273 vaccine was given to participants in two doses. The material sequenced was CD4+ T cells from PBMCs cultured without peptide, taken after COVID-19 vaccination. Receptor source: a human donor who received a COVID-19 vaccine.

V is TRBV6-1 and J is TRBJ2-1; TRBD2 might be the D (6 bases). The CDR3 extends over 16 amino acids. The ends were cut back, 2 bases at V and 2 bases at J, with 13 bases in the middle. Germline V gene data show CDR1 as MNHNS and CDR2 as SASEGT. The CDR3 here is CASSEFGGAPYNEQFF. The CDR3 DNA reads as TGTGCCAGCAGTGAATTCGGCGGGGCCCCCTACAATGAGCAGTTCTTC.

V is TRBV3-1 (or the pseudogene TRBV3-2) and J is TRBJ2-4; D not resolved. Germline-derived CDR1 and CDR2 are LGHDT and YNNKEL (reference sequence). This CDR3 spans 13 amino acids. V gave up 3 bases and J gave up 0 bases, with 3 bases separating them. CDR3 loop: CASSQGAKNIQYF. The DNA for the CDR3 is TGTGCCAGCAGCCAGGGAGCCAAAAACATTCAGTACTTC.

The chain carries TRBV3-1 (or the pseudogene TRBV3-2) and TRBJ1-2, with 9 bases identical to TRBD1. Germline V gene lookup returns CDR1 LGHDT and CDR2 YNNKEL (reference sequence). The CDR3 is 15 amino acids. With V trimmed by 4 bases and J by 8 bases, 11 bases remained unmatched. The CDR3 spells CASSRERGQGQGYTF. The CDR3 DNA follows: TGTGCCAGCAGCCGGGAAAGAGGACAGGGGCAAGGCTACACCTTC.

The chain links TRBV7-9 to TRBJ1-6; unclear D gene. Germline CDR1 reads SEHNR; CDR2 reads FQNEAQ (reference sequence). Trimming removed 5 bases at V and 0 bases at J, with 14 bases between. This CDR3 has 17 amino acids. The CDR3: CASSDAGVSSYNSPLHF. The CDR3 DNA reads TGTGCCAGCAGCGACGCGGGTGTTAGCTCCTATAATTCACCCCTCCACTTT.

The CDR3 protein is CASSLRQRNYEQYF. The CDR3 DNA sequence: TGTGCCAGCAGCTTAAGACAGAGAAACTACGAGCAGTACTTC. The chain employs TRBV5-4 and TRBJ2-7; a possible D gene is TRBD1 (5 bases). CDR1 is SGHNT and CDR2 is YYREEE in the germline V gene (reference sequence). This CDR3 is 14 amino acids long. Trimming left V 2 bases short and J 3 bases short, with 12 bases between.

The gene calls are TRBV27 and TRBJ1-1; D gene unclear. The CDR3 is 15 amino acids. The germline V gene has CDR1 MNHEY and CDR2 SMNVEV (reference sequence). Between the trimmed V and J ends, which lost 5 bases and 0 bases, there was a span of 13 bases. DNA for the CDR3: TGTGCCAGCAGTATTCGGTGGCCCATGAACACTGAAGCTTTCTTT. This encodes CASSIRWPMNTEAFF.

This clone was counted a single time. The chain uses TRBV6-2 or TRBV6-3 and TRBJ1-1, with a possible D match to TRBD1 (6 bases). This CDR3 contains 15 residues. With 6 bases removed from V and 0 bases from J, the gap between germline ends came to 14 bases. Germline-derived CDR1 and CDR2 are MNHEY and SVGEGT. The CDR3 spells CASRYATGLNTEAFF. The CDR3 bases are TGTGCCAGCAGATACGCCACAGGGCTGAACACTGAAGCTTTCTTT.

V usage is TRBV3-1 (or the pseudogene TRBV3-2) and J usage is TRBJ2-1; 10 nucleotides agree with TRBD1. The CDR3 has 14 residues. Trimming cost V 9 bases and J 7 bases; bases outside gene matches: 9. CDR1 is LGHDT, CDR2 YNNKEL, per germline (reference sequence). The CDR3 sequence is CASGVGQGRNEQFF. For the CDR3, the DNA is TGTGCCAGTGGAGTGGGACAGGGGAGGAATGAGCAGTTCTTC.

This rearrangement joins TRBV5-1 to TRBJ1-4; 9 nucleotides match TRBD1. Germline assignment: CDR1 SGHRS and CDR2 YFSETQ. This CDR3 is built from 17 residues. The ends lost 0 bases at V and 2 bases at J; junction bases unmatched: 5. The CDR3 here is CASSLVGQGLTNEKLFF. CDR3 nucleotide sequence: TGCGCCAGCAGCTTGGTGGGACAGGGCTTGACTAATGAAAAACTGTTTTTT.

This chain links TRBV25-1 with TRBJ2-1; D is possibly TRBD1 or TRBD2 (6 bases each). This CDR3 is 18 amino acids long. Germline values: CDR1 MGHDK, CDR2 SYGVNS. The V end lost 4 bases, the J end lost 8 bases, and 27 bases lay between the germline ends. CDR3: CASSGRDTPRVVTDEQFF. As DNA, the CDR3 is TGTGCCAGCAGTGGGAGGGACACCCCACGCGTGGTAACCGATGAGCAGTTCTTC.

This chain connects TRBV5-4 to TRBJ2-7; D perhaps matches TRBD1 (5 bases). The CDR3 length is 13 residues. Germline V gives CDR1 SGHNT, CDR2 YYREEE (reference sequence). V was clipped by 4 bases and J by 4 bases, with 12 bases between them. CDR3 amino acids: CASSPLQGYEQYF. The DNA for the CDR3 is TGTGCCAGCAGCCCTCTCCAGGGTTACGAGCAGTACTTC.

This chain links TRBV24-1 with TRBJ2-1; D uncertain. The V gene lost 1 base and the J gene lost 0 bases, with 6 bases spanning the gap. CDR1 KGHDR and CDR2 SFDVKD come from the germline V gene. CDR3 length: 15 amino acids. The CDR3 sequence is CATSDFTGSYNEQFF. CDR3 coding DNA: TGTGCCACCAGTGATTTCACCGGCTCCTACAATGAGCAGTTCTTC.